This T cell receptor (beta chain) came from a study of blood T cell repertoires in COVID-19. Across the study: Samples taken during acute and convalescent COVID-19 were collected in the United States, Italy and Spain. PBMCs, B-cell-depleted T cells, or T cells provided the cDNA or gDNA that made up the material.

The table lists this clone with a count of one. Sequencing used immunoSEQ multiplex PCR; TCRdb keeps in-frame clones, though not all of them. The sample lists more than 60,000 clones; around four fifths were seen once. The CDR3 spans 15 residues. Germline V gene sequence: CDR1 LNHNV, CDR2 YYDKDF (reference sequence). V was cut by 0 bases and J by 7 bases, with 16 bases left in between. The chain employs TRBV15 and TRBJ2-7; weak D call: TRBD2 (5 bases). Material for sequencing was peripheral blood. The sequence was collected from a human donor in a cohort sampled during active COVID-19. This CDR3 is CATSRDYSSSGEQYF. The CDR3 DNA is TGTGCCACCAGCAGAGATTACTCTTCCTCGGGGGAGCAGTACTTC.